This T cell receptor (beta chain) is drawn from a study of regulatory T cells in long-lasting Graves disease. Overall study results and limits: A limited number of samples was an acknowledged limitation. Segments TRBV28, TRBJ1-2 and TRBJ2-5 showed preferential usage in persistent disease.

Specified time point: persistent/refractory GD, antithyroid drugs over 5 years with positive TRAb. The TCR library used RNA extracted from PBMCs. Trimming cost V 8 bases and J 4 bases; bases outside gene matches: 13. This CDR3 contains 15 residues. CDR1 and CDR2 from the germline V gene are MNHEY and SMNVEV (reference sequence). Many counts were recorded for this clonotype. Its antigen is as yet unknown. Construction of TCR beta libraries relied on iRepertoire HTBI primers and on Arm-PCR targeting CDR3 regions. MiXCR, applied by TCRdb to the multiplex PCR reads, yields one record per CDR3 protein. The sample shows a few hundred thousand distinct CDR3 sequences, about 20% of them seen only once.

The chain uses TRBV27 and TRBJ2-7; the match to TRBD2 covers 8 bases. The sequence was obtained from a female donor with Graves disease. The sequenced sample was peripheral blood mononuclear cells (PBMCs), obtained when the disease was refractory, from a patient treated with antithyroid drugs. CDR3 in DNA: TGTGCCAGCGCCCAGCGGGCCGGGAGGGTTTACGAGCAGTACTTC. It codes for CASAQRAGRVYEQYF.